Listed here are 18 T cell receptor beta chains from one sample, sequenced in a study of T-cell reconstitution after alpha-beta-depleted transplantation in children. Using unique molecular identifiers, the investigators prepared the TCRbeta library. TCRdb independently ran MiXCR on the PCR reads; one entry per CDR3 protein. The profile shows hundreds of thousands of distinct CDR3 sequences, around a sixth of them singletons. The specimen was PBMCs from the stem cell graft donor, collected from the stem cell graft. These receptors were obtained from a human donor who donated a stem cell graft to a child with acute myeloid leukemia.

The CDR3 loop reads CASSFGGQFEAFF. CDR3 nucleotides: TGTGCCAGCAGTTTTGGGGGGCAGTTTGAAGCTTTCTTT. J is TRBJ1-1 and V is TRBV12-3 or TRBV12-4, with a possible D match to TRBD1 (6 bases). The CDR3 totals 13 residues. Deletions cut 3 bases from V and 7 bases from J, with 12 bases between.

This clonotype has only a few counts. The chain carries TRBV11-2 and TRBJ2-6, with D unresolved. The CDR3 runs 15 residues. Trimming took off 0 bases at V and 2 bases at J, with 5 bases between the two ends. From germline, CDR1 is SGHAT and CDR2 FQNNGV. The CDR3: CASSLEWAGANVLTF. The CDR3 DNA reads as TGTGCCAGCAGCTTAGAGTGGGCTGGGGCCAACGTCCTGACTTTC.

This clonotype has a handful of counts. The chain links TRBV6-1 to TRBJ2-2; D remains ambiguous. The CDR3 is 13 residues long. CDR1 is MNHNS, CDR2 SASEGT, per germline. The V end lost 4 bases, the J end lost 5 bases, and 8 bases lay between the germline ends. The CDR3 sequence is CASSGWQTGELFF. CDR3 nucleotides: TGTGCCAGCAGTGGCTGGCAAACCGGGGAGCTGTTTTTT.

This clonotype was detected many times. The V gene is TRBV12-3 or TRBV12-4, the J gene TRBJ2-3, with TRBD2 matching 13 bases. V shed 7 bases and J 3 bases; nucleotides not matched to a gene: 4. The CDR3 is 15 amino acids. The chain's CDR3 is CASIGLAGATDTQYF. The CDR3 nucleotides read TGTGCCAGCATAGGACTAGCGGGGGCTACAGATACGCAGTATTTT.

This clonotype came up a few times. The J gene is TRBJ2-5, the V gene TRBV13; D is unresolved. The ends were cut back, 4 bases at V and 6 bases at J, with 6 bases in the middle. Germline V CDR1 and CDR2: PRHDT, FYEKMQ (reference sequence). The CDR3 covers 11 residues. The DNA for the CDR3 is TGTGCCAGCAGCTCCGGGCAGACCCAGTACTTC. Protein: CASSSGQTQYF. The variable domain in full, completed from reference TRBV13 and TRBJ2-5, reads AAGVIQSPRHLIKEKRETATLKCYPIPRHDTVYWYQQGPGQDPQFLISFYEKMQSDKGSIPDRFSAQQFSDYHSELNMSSLELGDSALYFCASSSGQTQYFGPGTRLLVL.

This chain joins TRBV20-1 and TRBJ2-3; TRBD1 is a possible D gene (6 bases). This CDR3 region has 18 residues. Trimming pared 0 bases from V and 5 bases from J, leaving 24 bases between. From germline, CDR1 is DFQATT and CDR2 SNEGSKA (reference sequence). The CDR3 bases are TGCAGTGCTAGAGATCCAGAAATTCGGGACAAAGTAGTAGATACGCAGTATTTT. Amino acid sequence: CSARDPEIRDKVVDTQYF.

This clonotype was counted ten times or more. This chain links TRBV20-1 with TRBJ1-1; maybe TRBD1 (6 bases). The germline CDR1 and CDR2 sequences are DFQATT and SNEGSKA (reference sequence). The CDR3 has 15 residues. V was cut by 0 bases and J by 7 bases, with 18 bases left in between. CDR3 amino acids: CSARDSGGQRSEAFF. The CDR3 DNA reads as TGCAGTGCTAGAGATAGCGGGGGGCAAAGGAGTGAAGCTTTCTTT.

The rearrangement uses TRBV20-1 and TRBJ2-5; possibly TRBD2 for D (6 bases). The CDR3 consists of 14 residues. From germline, CDR1 is DFQATT and CDR2 SNEGSKA (reference sequence). Deletions cut 1 base from V and 2 bases from J, with 11 bases between. In DNA, the CDR3 is TGCAGTGCTAGAGGGCGGGGTCGGCAAGAGACCCAGTACTTC. It yields the protein CSARGRGRQETQYF.

This clonotype was picked up a small number of times. The chain carries TRBV15 and TRBJ1-4; perhaps TRBD1 as D (5 bases). This CDR3 comprises 16 residues. The germline CDR1 and CDR2 sequences are LNHNV and YYDKDF (reference sequence). V gave up 1 base and J gave up 0 bases, with 9 bases separating them. The CDR3 nucleotides read TGTGCCACCAGCAGAGCTAGGGGTGCAACTAATGAAAAACTGTTTTTT. Translating gives CATSRARGATNEKLFF. The full variable domain, in which reference TRBV15 and TRBJ1-4 provide the parts outside the CDR3, is DAMVIQNPRYQVTQFGKPVTLSCSQTLNHNVMYWYQQKSSQAPKLLFHYYDKDFNNEADTPDNFQSRRPNTSFCFLDIRSPGLGDTAMYLCATSRARGATNEKLFFGSGTQLSVL.

About this clonotype: It may be a read error: a sequence one base away is much more abundant. J is TRBJ1-1 and V is TRBV20-1, with D possibly matching TRBD1 (5 bases). This CDR3 is built from 14 residues. The germline gives CDR1 DFQATT, CDR2 SNEGSKA (reference sequence). The CDR3 is CSARDPRGETAAFF. The DNA for the CDR3 is TGCAGTGCTAGAGATCCTCGGGGGGAGACTGCAGCTTTCTTT.

There are many counts of this clonotype. This chain connects TRBV29-1 to TRBJ2-3; no clear D. The germline CDR1 and CDR2 sequences are SQVTM and ANQGSEA. The CDR3 runs to 10 residues. Trimming stripped 7 bases from V and 3 bases from J, with 5 bases between. CDR3 protein: CSGRTDTQYF. CDR3 nucleotides: TGCAGCGGAAGGACAGATACGCAGTATTTT.

This clonotype was detected only a few times. Its ends do not fully match the called genes, so a read error is possible. The CDR3 spells CASRLGQRTGNTVKQETQYF. DNA for the CDR3: TGTGCCAGCAGGTTAGGTCAAAGGACAGGCAATACCGTTAAGCAAGAGACCCAGTACTTC. The genes are TRBV12-3 or TRBV12-4 and TRBJ2-5; 7 nucleotides match TRBD1. This CDR3 is 20 amino acids long.

The chain has TRBV5-1 and TRBJ2-3, with TRBD2 identical over 11 bases. Germline lookup yields CDR1 SGHRS and CDR2 YFSETQ. The CDR3 totals 16 residues. The ends lost 2 bases at V and 6 bases at J; junction bases unmatched: 8. As DNA, the CDR3 is TGCGCCAGCAGCTTTCGGGCTAGCGGGGGGACGGATACGCAGTATTTT. Translating it yields CASSFRASGGTDTQYF.

This clonotype was seen a handful of times. The chain combines TRBV7-6 with TRBJ2-5; D could derive from TRBD1 or TRBD2 (6 bases each). This CDR3 is 13 amino acids long. Germline V gives CDR1 SGHVS, CDR2 FNYEAQ. Trimming pared 6 bases from V and 4 bases from J, leaving 12 bases between. The DNA for the CDR3 is TGTGCCAGCAGGGTCGGGGGCCGAGAGACCCAGTACTTC. Its protein product is CASRVGGRETQYF.

This clonotype has just a few counts. The CDR3 is CASSSNYEQFF. The CDR3, as DNA: TGTGCCAGCAGTTCTAATTATGAGCAGTTCTTC. V usage is TRBV12-3 or TRBV12-4 and J usage is TRBJ2-1, with D hard to call. The V and J ends lost 4 bases and 8 bases respectively, with 6 bases between them. This CDR3 region has 11 residues.

A word on this clonotype: A much larger clone lies a single base off, so this may be a read error. The rearrangement joins TRBV6-5 to TRBJ2-3; D unclear. The CDR3 runs 14 residues. Germline-derived CDR1 and CDR2 are MNHEY and SVGAGI. For the CDR3, the DNA is TGTACCAGCAGTTTTATCTCGAGCACAGATACGCAGTATTTT. As protein: CTSSFISSTDTQYF.

This clonotype was picked up many times. V is TRBV20-1 and J is TRBJ2-1; TRBD1 agrees at 9 bases. The V gene end was trimmed by 0 bases and the J gene end by 1 base; junction bases not matched to a gene: 4. This CDR3 region has 16 residues. Germline V gene sequence: CDR1 DFQATT, CDR2 SNEGSKA (reference sequence). The DNA of the CDR3 is TGCAGTGCTAGAGAGTTGGGACAGGGATCCTACAATGAGCAGTTCTTC. This encodes CSARELGQGSYNEQFF.

The chain recombines TRBV11-2 with TRBJ2-5, with TRBD2 matching over 9 bases. Germline V gene lookup returns CDR1 SGHAT and CDR2 FQNNGV. CDR3 length: 13 residues. Unmatched junction bases numbered 3, after V lost 3 bases and J lost 7 bases. For the CDR3, the DNA is TGTGCCAGCAGCTTGGGACTAGCTTGGACCCAGTACTTC. The encoded protein is CASSLGLAWTQYF.